The rows below give T cell receptor beta chains drawn from one sample of a study of T-cell memory formation after mild COVID-19. One entry per CDR3 protein, called by TCRdb with MiXCR from the 5' RACE reads. This sample has under 50,000 distinct CDR3 sequences, with roughly a quarter found just once. The sample comprised PBMCs or a T cell subset sorted from them (not recorded which). These TCRs come from a man aged 18 to 29 who had mild COVID-19 (a few samples of this study predate the infection). Cell type and time point are not known. Each CDR3 is given with its conserved first and last residue. A D gene is named only where the DNA matches it firmly. Clone size is given for some rows only: seen once, a few or many times, or a class if the clone is expanded.

length: 15; J: TRBJ2-7; V: TRBV18; D: .; size: few; DNA: TGTGCCAGCTCACCAGGTCCTAGACGAGGGTTCGAGCAGTACTTC; CDR3: CASSPGPRRGFEQYF
length: 15; J: TRBJ2-1; V: TRBV19; D: TRBD2; size: .; DNA: TGTGCCAGTTCAACCCTAGCGGGGGGAAACAATGAGCAGTTCTTC; CDR3: CASSTLAGGNNEQFF
length: 11; J: TRBJ2-1; V: TRBV20-1; D: .; size: many; DNA: TGCAGTGCCCCCTGGAGCGGTGAGCAGTTCTTC; CDR3: CSAPWSGEQFF
length: 15; J: TRBJ2-5; V: TRBV4-2; D: .; size: few; DNA: TGTGCCAGCAGCCAAGCTTCGGTCCTGGGGGAGACCCAGTACTTC; CDR3: CASSQASVLGETQYF
length: 12; J: TRBJ2-1; V: TRBV6-5; D: .; size: few; DNA: TGTGCCAGCAGCCCCGCCCGAGGGGAGCAGTTCTTC; CDR3: CASSPARGEQFF
length: 16; J: TRBJ2-1; V: TRBV7-9; D: .; size: few; DNA: TGTGCCAGCAACCCCCCGCCGGGGGTCTCCTACAATGAGCAGTTCTTC; CDR3: CASNPPPGVSYNEQFF
length: 18; J: TRBJ1-3; V: TRBV4-1; D: .; size: .; DNA: TGCGCCAGCAGCGTCGCGGAGGCGGGAGGGTTCTCTGGAAACACCATATATTTT; CDR3: CASSVAEAGGFSGNTIYF
length: 13; J: TRBJ1-4; V: TRBV12-3/TRBV12-4; D: TRBD1; size: .; DNA: TGTGCCAGCAGTACGTGGACAGGGGAAAAACTGTTTTTT; CDR3: CASSTWTGEKLFF
length: 11; J: TRBJ2-1; V: TRBV6-5; D: .; size: few; DNA: TGTGCCAGTATGCAGGTCAATGAGCAGTTCTTC; CDR3: CASMQVNEQFF
length: 14; J: TRBJ2-3; V: TRBV5-1; D: .; size: many; DNA: TGCGCCAGCAGCTTGGTTCAGGCCACAGATACGCAGTATTTT; CDR3: CASSLVQATDTQYF
length: 12; J: TRBJ2-1; V: TRBV20-1; D: TRBD1; size: .; DNA: TGCAGTGCCGGGACAGGGGGCCGGGAGCAGTTCTTC; CDR3: CSAGTGGREQFF
length: 14; J: TRBJ1-6; V: TRBV4-1; D: .; size: few; DNA: TGCGCCAGCAGCCACCCGTTTCAGGGAACACCCCTCCACTTT; CDR3: CASSHPFQGTPLHF
length: 13; J: TRBJ2-3; V: TRBV9; D: TRBD1; size: .; DNA: TGTGCCAGCAGCGCAAACAGGGGAAATACGCAGTATTTT; CDR3: CASSANRGNTQYF
length: 11; J: TRBJ2-1; V: TRBV29-1; D: TRBD2; size: .; DNA: TGCAGCGTTGTGACACTAGCGGTTGAGTTCTTC; CDR3: CSVVTLAVEFF
length: 15; J: TRBJ2-1; V: TRBV29-1; D: TRBD1; size: few; DNA: TGCAGCGTTGAGACGGCAGGGGGATGGAACAATGAGCAGTTCTTC; CDR3: CSVETAGGWNNEQFF
length: 13; J: TRBJ2-7; V: TRBV6-2/TRBV6-3; D: .; size: few; DNA: TGTGCCAGCAGTTCAGCAGGGATCTACGAGCAGTACTTC; CDR3: CASSSAGIYEQYF
length: 13; J: TRBJ2-7; V: TRBV3-1; D: .; size: .; DNA: TGTGCCAGCAGCCAATTTAAGGGGTACGAGCAGTACTTC; CDR3: CASSQFKGYEQYF
length: 14; J: TRBJ2-5; V: TRBV7-9; D: .; size: few; DNA: TGTGCCAGCAGCCCTCGGGACCGGGAGGAGACCCAGTACTTC; CDR3: CASSPRDREETQYF
length: 15; J: TRBJ1-1; V: TRBV4-3; D: .; size: .; DNA: TGCGCCAGCAGCCAAGGGGTGGGGGCGAACACTGAAGCTTTCTTT; CDR3: CASSQGVGANTEAFF
length: 17; J: TRBJ2-3; V: TRBV7-9; D: TRBD2; size: few; DNA: TGTGCCAGCAGCCCGGGGACTAGCGGGGCGCTCACAGATACGCAGTATTTT; CDR3: CASSPGTSGALTDTQYF